This TCR beta chain was profiled in a study of blood T cell repertoires in COVID-19. In germline, CDR1 is SGDLS, CDR2 YYNGEE. This CDR3 contains 15 residues. Trimming removed 3 bases at V and 1 base at J, with 10 bases between. The repertoire was sequenced with immunoSEQ multiplex PCR; TCRdb's copy has only in-frame clones and lacks some. The sample has fewer than 35,000 clones, 90% to 95% seen once. The chain employs TRBV9 and TRBJ2-2; no reliable D call. What was sequenced was peripheral blood. The clonotype was recovered from a human donor in a cohort sampled during active COVID-19. CDR3: CASSGLTENTGELFF. The CDR3 DNA reads as TGTGCCAGCAGCGGCCTAACAGAGAACACCGGGGAGCTGTTTTTT.